This TCR beta chain originates from a study of molecular identifiers for immune sequencing clone quantification. The germline V gene has CDR1 PRHDT and CDR2 FYEKMQ (reference sequence). V lost 5 bases to trimming and J lost 5 bases; unmatched junction nucleotides: 10. The CDR3 has 16 amino acids. Bulk TCR libraries were made with methods that had been previously described and with listed TCR primers. TCRdb redid the calling of the PCR reads with MiXCR, one entry per CDR3 protein. The sample lists hundreds of thousands of distinct CDR3 sequences; around 20% were seen once. The rearrangement joins TRBV13 to TRBJ2-2, with 8 positions matching TRBD2. This TCR derives from a human donor in good health. Some libraries in this study had Jurkat cell RNA spiked in. Input material: naive CD8+ T cells from blood, with Jurkat cell RNA spiked in. Subset denoted: FACS-sorted CD8+CD4-CCR7+CD45RA+ naive T cells. The CDR3 reads CASSPERETETGELFF. CDR3 DNA: TGTGCCAGCAGCCCCGAGCGGGAGACGGAAACCGGGGAGCTGTTTTTT.